The source of this T cell receptor beta chain is a study of identical twins. CDR1 and CDR2 from the germline V gene are LGHDT and YNNKEL (reference sequence). The CDR3 consists of 17 residues. With V trimmed by 11 bases and J by 1 base, 15 bases remained unmatched. Each CDR3 protein is one row after TCRdb ran MiXCR on the 5' RACE reads. This table has roughly 290,000 distinct CDR3 sequences, roughly 9.8% appearing once. These records were also assigned to another study, of yellow fever vaccine responses in identical twins.

Sequencing was done on a sample of CD8+ T cells sorted from blood. This sequence was found in a woman younger than 35 in good health. The chain carries TRBV3-1 and TRBJ2-2; 8 bases are a match to TRBD2. CDR3 protein: CAFCFRTGGKNTGELFF. The CDR3 coding sequence is TGTGCCTTCTGTTTTAGAACGGGAGGGAAGAACACCGGGGAGCTGTTTTTT. Combining the CDR3 with reference TRBV3-1 and TRBJ2-2 gives the whole variable domain DTAVSQTPKYLVTQMGNDKSIKCEQNLGHDTMYWYKQDSKKFLKIMFSYNNKELIINETVPNRFSPKSPDKAHLNLHINSLELGDSAVYFCAFCFRTGGKNTGELFFGEGSRLTVL.